Listed here are 12 T cell receptor beta chains from one sample, sequenced in a study of cytomegalovirus exposure and HLA in healthy donors (dated 2017 in TCRdb). Library prep was done by the immunoSEQ multiplex PCR assay. For the multiplex PCR, a mixture combining 60 forward primers for TCR Vbeta segments and 13 reverse primers for TCR Jbeta segments was used. TCRdb stores this immuneACCESS table with in-frame sequences only. Part of the clones is absent; in the studies checked, under half of the shortfall reflects unresolved V genes, and no reason is known for the rest. The sample table holds 130,000 or so clones, of which around 80% were seen once. Clones ranked in the top ten supply about 2.7% of the sample. Sequenced material: PBMCs. The source is a woman between 18 and 29 years old in good health and CMV-seropositive.

The chain employs TRBV6-5 and TRBJ2-1, with 10 nucleotides matching TRBD1. This CDR3 comprises 15 residues. With V trimmed by 7 bases and J by 6 bases, 9 bases remained unmatched. Germline assignment: CDR1 MNHEY and CDR2 SVGAGI. The CDR3 DNA is TGTGCCAGCACCCGGTCGACAGGGGGCCTCAATGAGCAGTTCTTC. Amino acids: CASTRSTGGLNEQFF.

CDR3 sequence reads: CASSPDRSSYEQYF. CDR3 bases: TGTGCCAGCAGCCCCGATCGGAGCTCCTACGAGCAGTACTTC. The chain combines TRBV7-2 with TRBJ2-7; D is unclear. CDR1 is SGHTA, CDR2 FQGNSA, per germline. This CDR3 has 14 amino acids. Trimming cost V 5 bases and J 0 bases, with 11 bases left between them.

The rearrangement joins TRBV5-1 to TRBJ1-4; weak D call: TRBD1 (6 bases). V lost 4 bases and J 0 bases, leaving 13 bases between the germline ends. Germline CDR1 SGHRS, CDR2 YFSETQ. The CDR3 contains 16 residues. In DNA form, the CDR3 reads TGCGCCAGCAGCCCGGAGGACAGCACAACTAATGAAAAACTGTTTTTT. Its protein is CASSPEDSTTNEKLFF.

A remark on this clone: The CDR3 does not close with the conserved phenylalanine or tryptophan, likely indicating a read error. The chain carries TRBV7-2 and TRBJ2-7; TRBD1 matches at 9 bases. Germline V gives CDR1 SGHTA, CDR2 FQGNSA. The J segment lost 7 bases and the V segment lost 3 bases, leaving 13 bases of the junction unmatched. This CDR3 has 16 amino acids. CDR3 nucleotide sequence: TGTGCCAGCAGCTTGGCATACAGGGGGCCCATCGGGGAGCAGTACTCC. Encoded protein: CASSLAYRGPIGEQYS.

The chain joins TRBV7-3 to TRBJ2-2, with D maybe TRBD1 (6 bases). V was clipped by 6 bases and J by 4 bases, with 9 bases between them. Looked up from germline, CDR1 is SGHTA and CDR2 is FQGTGA. This CDR3 is built from 13 residues. As DNA, the CDR3 is TGTGCCAGCAGGAGAGGGGGCACCGGGGAGCTGTTTTTT. This gives the protein CASRRGGTGELFF.

This rearrangement joins TRBV6-5 to TRBJ1-2, with 7 bases fitting TRBD1. Trimming at V came to 3 bases and at J to 4 bases, leaving 8 bases not matched to a gene. This CDR3 is built from 15 residues. CDR1 MNHEY and CDR2 SVGAGI come from the germline V gene. CDR3 DNA sequence: TGTGCCAGCAGTTATGGAGGGGGCGCCGGCTATGGCTACACCTTC. Amino acid sequence: CASSYGGGAGYGYTF.

This chain connects TRBV5-1 to TRBJ2-5, with D possibly being TRBD2 (6 bases). The end of the DNA is better explained by TRBJ2-7, so the J call may be wrong. The CDR3 consists of 15 residues. The germline V gene encodes CDR1 SGHRS and CDR2 YFSETQ. The CDR3 bases are TGCGCCAGCAGCTTGGAGGAGGGGCTATCCTACGAGCAGTACTTC. It is translated as CASSLEEGLSYEQYF.

J is TRBJ2-5 and V is TRBV13; D possibly corresponds to TRBD1 (5 bases). Near its end, the DNA agrees better with TRBJ2-7, so the J call may be wrong. The CDR3 is 12 residues long. Germline lookup yields CDR1 PRHDT and CDR2 FYEKMQ (reference sequence). The CDR3 protein is CASSDRTYEQYF. The DNA of the CDR3 is TGTGCCAGCAGCGACAGAACCTACGAGCAGTACTTC.

In its sample, this clone was seen a few times. V is TRBV19 and J is TRBJ2-7; possibly TRBD1 for D (6 bases). The germline V and J ends were trimmed by 4 bases and 2 bases, with 9 bases remaining between them. Looked up from germline, CDR1 is LNHDA and CDR2 is SQIVND (reference sequence). The CDR3 has 13 residues. CDR3 coding DNA: TGTGCCAGTAGTACCCGGGACACCTACGAGCAGTACTTC. It codes for CASSTRDTYEQYF.

The chain combines TRBV27 with TRBJ2-7; TRBD1 aligns across 8 bases. The V gene's germline CDR1 is MNHEY and CDR2 SMNVEV (reference sequence). The CDR3 contains 14 residues. J was trimmed by 9 bases and V by 3 bases; bases with no gene match: 10. CDR3 sequence reads: CASSFPGQVDGQYF. CDR3 bases: TGTGCCAGCAGTTTCCCGGGACAGGTTGACGGGCAGTACTTC.

Comment on this clone: In the same sample, other DNA sequences code for this CDR3. This chain links TRBV19 with TRBJ1-1; 7 nucleotides match TRBD1. Losses at the gene ends were 9 bases for V and 1 base for J; bases not matched to a gene: 2. The CDR3 loop spans 12 amino acids. Germline CDR1 and CDR2: LNHDA and SQIVND (reference sequence). The CDR3 nucleotides read TGTGCCAGCCGGGACAGGAACACTGAAGCTTTCTTT. Amino acids: CASRDRNTEAFF.

This chain joins TRBV19 and TRBJ2-1, with TRBD1 matching over 9 bases. The CDR3 runs to 15 residues. V gave up 2 bases and J gave up 8 bases; unmatched junction bases: 7. Germline V lookup: CDR1 LNHDA, CDR2 SQIVND (reference sequence). The CDR3 DNA reads TGTGCCAGTAGTATAAGGACAGGGGAATTAGATGAGCAGTTCTTC. Translation gives CASSIRTGELDEQFF. Full variable domain (rest looked up from reference TRBV19 and TRBJ2-1): DGGITQSPKYLFRKEGQNVTLSCEQNLNHDAMYWYRQDPGQGLRLIYYSQIVNDFQKGDIAEGYSVSREKKESFPLTVTSAQKNPTAFYLCASSIRTGELDEQFFGPGTRLTVL.